This T cell receptor (beta chain) came from a study of blood T cells in healthy people across ages. The study, taken as a whole, reports: Versus aged donors, long-lived donors had higher diversity and more naive CD4+ cells. With age, beta diversity per million T cells declined roughly linearly, significantly by over 35.

A second about 7 to 11 cycle PCR used barcoded and J-beta primers. TCRdb fed the 5' RACE reads into MiXCR, producing one record per CDR3 protein. Among approximately 800,000 distinct CDR3 sequences listed, around 45% were seen once. Points on this clonotype: The target antigen is unknown.

The V and J ends lost 0 bases and 4 bases respectively, with 6 bases between them. The CDR3 spans 13 residues. Germline V gene sequence: CDR1 LNHNV, CDR2 YYDKDF (reference sequence). The sample providers were healthy Caucasian people from Russia, aged about 6 to 90. They isolated at least 6.5 million PBMCs from each sample. Sequenced material: blood. This clonotype was sampled from a man of 80 years or more in good health. The V gene is TRBV15, the J gene TRBJ1-2, with no clear D. This CDR3 reads CATSRDGRYGYTF. Written as DNA, the CDR3 is TGTGCCACCAGCAGAGATGGGCGCTATGGCTACACCTTC.